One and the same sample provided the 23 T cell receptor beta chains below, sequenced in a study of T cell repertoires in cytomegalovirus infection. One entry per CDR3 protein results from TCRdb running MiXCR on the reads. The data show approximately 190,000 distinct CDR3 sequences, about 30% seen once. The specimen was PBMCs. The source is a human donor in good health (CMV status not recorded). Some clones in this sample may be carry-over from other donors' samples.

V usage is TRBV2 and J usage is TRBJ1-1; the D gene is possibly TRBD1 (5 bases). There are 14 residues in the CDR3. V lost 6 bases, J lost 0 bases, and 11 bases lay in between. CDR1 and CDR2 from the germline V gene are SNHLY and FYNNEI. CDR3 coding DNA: TGTGCCAGCAGGGCCGGGACGGTGAACACTGAAGCTTTCTTT. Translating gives CASRAGTVNTEAFF.

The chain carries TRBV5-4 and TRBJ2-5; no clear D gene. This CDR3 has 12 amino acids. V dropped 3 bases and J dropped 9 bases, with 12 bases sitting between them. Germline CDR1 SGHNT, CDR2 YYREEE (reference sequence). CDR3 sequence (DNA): TGTGCCAGCAGCTCTCCCGATTTTCCCCAGTACTTC. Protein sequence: CASSSPDFPQYF.

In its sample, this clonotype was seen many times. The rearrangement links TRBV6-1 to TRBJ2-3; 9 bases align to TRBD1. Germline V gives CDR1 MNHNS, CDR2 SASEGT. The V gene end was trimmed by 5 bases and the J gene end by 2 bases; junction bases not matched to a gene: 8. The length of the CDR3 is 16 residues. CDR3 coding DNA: TGTGCCAGCAGTCCCCGGACAGGGGCCTCCACAGATACGCAGTATTTT. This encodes CASSPRTGASTDTQYF.

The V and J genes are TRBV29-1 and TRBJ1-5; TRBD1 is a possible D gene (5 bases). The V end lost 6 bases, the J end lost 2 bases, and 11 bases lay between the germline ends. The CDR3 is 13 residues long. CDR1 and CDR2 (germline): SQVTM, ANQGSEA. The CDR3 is CSVGSGRNQPQHF. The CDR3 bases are TGCAGCGTAGGATCGGGACGCAATCAGCCCCAGCATTTT.

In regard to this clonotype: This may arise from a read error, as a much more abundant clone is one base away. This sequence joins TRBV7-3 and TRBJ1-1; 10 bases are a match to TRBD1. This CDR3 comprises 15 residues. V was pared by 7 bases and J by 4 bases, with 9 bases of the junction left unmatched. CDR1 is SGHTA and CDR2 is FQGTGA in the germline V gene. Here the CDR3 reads CASKRTGGSFTEAFF. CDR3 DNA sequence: TGTGCCAGCAAACGGACAGGGGGAAGTTTCACTGAAGCTTTCTTT.

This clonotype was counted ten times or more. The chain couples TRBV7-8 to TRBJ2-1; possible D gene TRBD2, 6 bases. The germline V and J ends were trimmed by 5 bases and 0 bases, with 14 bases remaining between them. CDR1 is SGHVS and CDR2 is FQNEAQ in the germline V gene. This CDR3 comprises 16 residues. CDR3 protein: CASSRIRGSSYNEQFF. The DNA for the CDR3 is TGTGCCAGCAGCCGGATACGGGGGAGCTCCTACAATGAGCAGTTCTTC.

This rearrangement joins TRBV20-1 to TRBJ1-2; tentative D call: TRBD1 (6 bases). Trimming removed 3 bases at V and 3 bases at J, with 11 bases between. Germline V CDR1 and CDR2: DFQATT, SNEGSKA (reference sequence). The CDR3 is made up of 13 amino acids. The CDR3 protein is CSARRTVDYGYTF. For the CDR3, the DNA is TGCAGTGCTAGGAGGACAGTGGACTATGGCTACACCTTC.

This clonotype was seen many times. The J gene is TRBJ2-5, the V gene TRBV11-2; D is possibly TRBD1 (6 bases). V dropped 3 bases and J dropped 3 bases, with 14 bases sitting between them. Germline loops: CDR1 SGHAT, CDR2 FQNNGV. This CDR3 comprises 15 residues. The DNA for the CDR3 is TGTGCCAGCAGCTTGGGCTGGACAGAAAAAGAGACCCAGTACTTC. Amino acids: CASSLGWTEKETQYF.

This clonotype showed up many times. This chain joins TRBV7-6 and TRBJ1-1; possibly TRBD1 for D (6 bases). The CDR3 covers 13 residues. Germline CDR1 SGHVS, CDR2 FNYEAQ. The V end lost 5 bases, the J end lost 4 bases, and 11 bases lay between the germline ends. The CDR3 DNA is TGTGCCAGCAGCGCCACAGGGAGCACTGAAGCTTTCTTT. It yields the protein CASSATGSTEAFF.

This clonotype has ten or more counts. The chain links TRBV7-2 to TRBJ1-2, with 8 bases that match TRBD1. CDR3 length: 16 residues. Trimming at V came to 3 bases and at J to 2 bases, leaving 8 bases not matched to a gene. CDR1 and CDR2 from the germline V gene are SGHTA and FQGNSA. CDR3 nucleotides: TGTGCCAGCAGCTTTCGACAGGGGACAGGCAACTATGGCTACACCTTC. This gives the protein CASSFRQGTGNYGYTF.

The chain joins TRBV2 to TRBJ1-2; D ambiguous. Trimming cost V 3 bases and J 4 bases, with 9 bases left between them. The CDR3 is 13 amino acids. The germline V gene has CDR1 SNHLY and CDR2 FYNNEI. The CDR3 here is CASSDSRAYGYTF. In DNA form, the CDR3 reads TGTGCCAGCAGTGACTCCAGAGCCTATGGCTACACCTTC.

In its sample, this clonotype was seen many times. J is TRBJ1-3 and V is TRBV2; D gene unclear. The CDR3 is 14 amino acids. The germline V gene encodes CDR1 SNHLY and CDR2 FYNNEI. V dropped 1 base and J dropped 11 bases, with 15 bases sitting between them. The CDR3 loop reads CASSEGDLGSPIYF. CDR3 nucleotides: TGTGCCAGCAGTGAAGGGGATCTTGGGTCCCCCATATATTTT.

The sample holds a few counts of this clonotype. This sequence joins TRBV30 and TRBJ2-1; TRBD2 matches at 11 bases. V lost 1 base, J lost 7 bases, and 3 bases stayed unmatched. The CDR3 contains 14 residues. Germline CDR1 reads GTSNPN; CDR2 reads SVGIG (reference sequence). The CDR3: CAWSGGTSGNEQFF. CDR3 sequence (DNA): TGTGCCTGGAGTGGGGGGACTAGCGGTAATGAGCAGTTCTTC.

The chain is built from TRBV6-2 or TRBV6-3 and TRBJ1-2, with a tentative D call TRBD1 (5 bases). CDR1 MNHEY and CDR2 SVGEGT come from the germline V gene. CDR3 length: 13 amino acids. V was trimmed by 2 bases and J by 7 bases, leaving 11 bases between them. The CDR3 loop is CASSYTLGGGYTF. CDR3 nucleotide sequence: TGTGCCAGCAGTTACACCCTCGGGGGTGGCTACACCTTC.

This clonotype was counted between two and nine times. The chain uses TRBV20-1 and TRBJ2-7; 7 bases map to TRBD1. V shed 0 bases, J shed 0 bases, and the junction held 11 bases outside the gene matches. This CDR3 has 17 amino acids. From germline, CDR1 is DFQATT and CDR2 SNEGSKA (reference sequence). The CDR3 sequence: CSARDSGTDLSSYEQYF. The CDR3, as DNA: TGCAGTGCTAGAGACTCGGGGACAGATCTAAGCTCCTACGAGCAGTACTTC.

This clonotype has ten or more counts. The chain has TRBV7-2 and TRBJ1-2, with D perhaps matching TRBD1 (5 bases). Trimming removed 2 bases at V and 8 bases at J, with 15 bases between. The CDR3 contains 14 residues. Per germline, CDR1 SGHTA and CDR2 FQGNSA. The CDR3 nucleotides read TGTGCCAGCAGCTTATCTTCCTCGGGGGAAGGCTACACCTTC. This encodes CASSLSSSGEGYTF.

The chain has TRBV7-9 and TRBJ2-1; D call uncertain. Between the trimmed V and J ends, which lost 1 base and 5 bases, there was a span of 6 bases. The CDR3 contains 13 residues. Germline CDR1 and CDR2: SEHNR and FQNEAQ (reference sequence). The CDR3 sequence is CASSLGRHNEQFF. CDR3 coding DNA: TGTGCCAGCAGCTTAGGTCGGCACAATGAGCAGTTCTTC.

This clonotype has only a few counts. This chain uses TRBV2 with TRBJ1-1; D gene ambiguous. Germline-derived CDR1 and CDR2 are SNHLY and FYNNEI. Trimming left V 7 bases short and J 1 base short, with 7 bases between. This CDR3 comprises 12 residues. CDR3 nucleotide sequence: TGTGCCAGCAAACAAGCGAACACTGAAGCTTTCTTT. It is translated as CASKQANTEAFF. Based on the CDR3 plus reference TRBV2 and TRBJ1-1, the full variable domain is EPEVTQTPSHQVTQMGQEVILRCVPISNHLYFYWYRQILGQKVEFLVSFYNNEISEKSEIFDDQFSVERPDGSNFTLKIRSTKLEDSAMYFCASKQANTEAFFGQGTRLTVV.

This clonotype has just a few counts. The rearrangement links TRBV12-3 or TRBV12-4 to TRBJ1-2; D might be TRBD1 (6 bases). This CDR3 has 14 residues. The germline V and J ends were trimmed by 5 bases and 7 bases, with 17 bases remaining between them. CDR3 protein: CASSPGRGAGGYTF. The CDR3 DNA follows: TGTGCCAGCAGTCCAGGGCGGGGGGCAGGTGGCTACACCTTC.

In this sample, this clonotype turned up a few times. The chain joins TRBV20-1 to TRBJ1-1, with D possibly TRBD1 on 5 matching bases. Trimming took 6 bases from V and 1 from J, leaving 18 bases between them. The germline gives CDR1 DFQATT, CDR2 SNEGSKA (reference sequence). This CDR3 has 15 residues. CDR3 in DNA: TGCAGTGCCCCGCCGCTTTACGGGGGGAACACTGAAGCTTTCTTT. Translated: CSAPPLYGGNTEAFF.

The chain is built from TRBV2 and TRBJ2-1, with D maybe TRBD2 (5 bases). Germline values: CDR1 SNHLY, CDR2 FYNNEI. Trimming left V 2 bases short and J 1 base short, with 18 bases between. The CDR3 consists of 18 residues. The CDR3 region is CASSETPEVRDSYNEQFF. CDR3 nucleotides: TGTGCCAGCAGTGAAACCCCTGAGGTGAGGGATTCCTACAATGAGCAGTTCTTC. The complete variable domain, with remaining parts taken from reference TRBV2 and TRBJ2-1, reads EPEVTQTPSHQVTQMGQEVILRCVPISNHLYFYWYRQILGQKVEFLVSFYNNEISEKSEIFDDQFSVERPDGSNFTLKIRSTKLEDSAMYFCASSETPEVRDSYNEQFFGPGTRLTVL.

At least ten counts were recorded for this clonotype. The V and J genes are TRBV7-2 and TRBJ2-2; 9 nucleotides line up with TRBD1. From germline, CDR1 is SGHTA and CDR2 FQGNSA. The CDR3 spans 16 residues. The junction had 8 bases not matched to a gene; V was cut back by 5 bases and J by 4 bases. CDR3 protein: CASSHSRQGGTGELFF. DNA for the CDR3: TGTGCCAGCAGCCATAGTCGACAGGGGGGCACCGGGGAGCTGTTTTTT.

CDR3 nucleotides: TGTGCCAGCAGCTTCGAGACAGGAGTAAACACTGAAGCTTTCTTT. Encoded protein: CASSFETGVNTEAFF. This chain connects TRBV5-6 to TRBJ1-1; D might be TRBD1 (6 bases). CDR3 length: 15 residues. The V end was cut by 2 bases, the J end by 2 bases, with 13 bases between. Germline V gene data show CDR1 as SGHDT and CDR2 as YYEEEE.